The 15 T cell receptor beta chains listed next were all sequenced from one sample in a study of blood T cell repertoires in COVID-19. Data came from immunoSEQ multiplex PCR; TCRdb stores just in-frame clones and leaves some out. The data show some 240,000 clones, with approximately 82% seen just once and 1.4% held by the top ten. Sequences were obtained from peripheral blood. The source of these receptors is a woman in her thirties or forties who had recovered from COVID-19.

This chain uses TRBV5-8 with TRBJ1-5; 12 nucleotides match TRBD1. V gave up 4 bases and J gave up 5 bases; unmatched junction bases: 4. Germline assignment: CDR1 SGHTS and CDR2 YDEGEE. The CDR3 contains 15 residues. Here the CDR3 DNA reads TGTGCCAGCAGCGGGGGACAGGGGGCACATCAGCCCCAGCATTTT. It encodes CASSGGQGAHQPQHF.

This chain's CDR3 is CASSIKDSRMTEAFF. Written as DNA, the CDR3 is TGTGCCAGTAGTATAAAAGACAGCAGGATGACTGAAGCTTTCTTT. The J gene is TRBJ1-1, the V gene TRBV19, with a possible D match to TRBD1 (5 bases). The CDR3 contains 15 residues. V shed 2 bases and J shed 5 bases, with 15 bases lying between them. Per the germline V gene, CDR1 is LNHDA and CDR2 is SQIVND (reference sequence).

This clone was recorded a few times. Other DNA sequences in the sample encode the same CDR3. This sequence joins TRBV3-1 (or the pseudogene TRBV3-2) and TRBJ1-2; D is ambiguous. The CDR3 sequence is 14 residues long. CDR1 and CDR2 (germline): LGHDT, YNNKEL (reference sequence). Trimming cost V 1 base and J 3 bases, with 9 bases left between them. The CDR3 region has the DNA TGTGCCAGCAGCCAAGGGCCTGGTGACTATGGCTACACCTTC. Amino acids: CASSQGPGDYGYTF.

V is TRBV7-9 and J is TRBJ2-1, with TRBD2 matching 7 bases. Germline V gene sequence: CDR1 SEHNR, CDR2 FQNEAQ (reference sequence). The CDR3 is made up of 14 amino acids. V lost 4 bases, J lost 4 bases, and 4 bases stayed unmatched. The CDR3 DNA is TGTGCCAGCAGCTACGGACTAGGGTACAATGAGCAGTTCTTC. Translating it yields CASSYGLGYNEQFF.

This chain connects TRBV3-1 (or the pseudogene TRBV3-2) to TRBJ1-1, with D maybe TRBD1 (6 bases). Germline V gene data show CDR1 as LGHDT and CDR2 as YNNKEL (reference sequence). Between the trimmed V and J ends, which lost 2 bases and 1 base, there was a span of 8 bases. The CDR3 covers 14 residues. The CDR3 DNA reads TGTGCCAGCAGCCAACAAGGGGGGAACACTGAAGCTTTCTTT. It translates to CASSQQGGNTEAFF.

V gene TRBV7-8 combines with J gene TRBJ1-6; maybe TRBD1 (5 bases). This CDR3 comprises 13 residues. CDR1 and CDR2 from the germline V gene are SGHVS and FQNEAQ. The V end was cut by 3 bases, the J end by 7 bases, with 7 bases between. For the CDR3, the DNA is TGTGCCAGCAGCTTCAGGGAAAATTCACCCCTCCACTTT. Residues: CASSFRENSPLHF.

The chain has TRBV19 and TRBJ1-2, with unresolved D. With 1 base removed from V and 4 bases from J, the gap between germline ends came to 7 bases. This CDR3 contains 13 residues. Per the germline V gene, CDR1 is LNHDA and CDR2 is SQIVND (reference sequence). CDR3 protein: CASSIAGSYGYTF. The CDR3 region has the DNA TGTGCCAGTAGTATAGCGGGGAGCTATGGCTACACCTTC.

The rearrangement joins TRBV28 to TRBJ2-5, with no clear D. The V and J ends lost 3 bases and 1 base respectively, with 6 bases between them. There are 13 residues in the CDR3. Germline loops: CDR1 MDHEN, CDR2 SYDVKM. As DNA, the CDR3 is TGTGCCAGCAGTTTCTCAGTCCAAGAGACCCAGTACTTC. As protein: CASSFSVQETQYF.

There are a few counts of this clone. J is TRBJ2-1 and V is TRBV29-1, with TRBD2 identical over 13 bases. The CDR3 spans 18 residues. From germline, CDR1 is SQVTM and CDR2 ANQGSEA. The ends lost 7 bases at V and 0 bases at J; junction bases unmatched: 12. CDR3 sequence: CSAETSGGLRSSYNEQFF. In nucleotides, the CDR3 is TGCAGCGCCGAGACTAGCGGGGGGCTTAGGAGCTCCTACAATGAGCAGTTCTTC.

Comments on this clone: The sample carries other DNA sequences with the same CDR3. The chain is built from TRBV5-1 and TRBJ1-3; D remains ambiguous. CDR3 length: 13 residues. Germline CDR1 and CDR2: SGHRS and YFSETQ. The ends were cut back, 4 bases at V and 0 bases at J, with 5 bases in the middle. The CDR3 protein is CASSLSSGNTIYF. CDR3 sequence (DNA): TGCGCCAGCAGCCTGAGCTCTGGAAACACCATATATTTT.

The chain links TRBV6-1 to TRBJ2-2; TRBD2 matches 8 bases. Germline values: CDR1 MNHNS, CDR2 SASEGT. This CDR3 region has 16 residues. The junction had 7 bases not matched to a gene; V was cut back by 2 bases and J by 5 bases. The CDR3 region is CASSEFGGARTGELFF. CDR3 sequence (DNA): TGTGCCAGCAGTGAATTCGGGGGGGCGCGTACCGGGGAGCTGTTTTTT.

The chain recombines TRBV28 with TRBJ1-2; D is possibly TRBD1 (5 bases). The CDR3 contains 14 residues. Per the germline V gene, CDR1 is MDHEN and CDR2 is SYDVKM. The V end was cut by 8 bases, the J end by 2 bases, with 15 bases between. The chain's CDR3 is CASSTDGGNYGYTF. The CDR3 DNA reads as TGTGCCAGCTCAACCGACGGGGGAAACTATGGCTACACCTTC.

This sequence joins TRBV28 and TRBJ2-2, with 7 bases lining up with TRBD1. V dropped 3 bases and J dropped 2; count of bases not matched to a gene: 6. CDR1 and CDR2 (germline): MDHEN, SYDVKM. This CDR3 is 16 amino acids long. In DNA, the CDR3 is TGTGCCAGCAGTTTCCTAAGGGGGCACAACACCGGGGAGCTGTTTTTT. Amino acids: CASSFLRGHNTGELFF.

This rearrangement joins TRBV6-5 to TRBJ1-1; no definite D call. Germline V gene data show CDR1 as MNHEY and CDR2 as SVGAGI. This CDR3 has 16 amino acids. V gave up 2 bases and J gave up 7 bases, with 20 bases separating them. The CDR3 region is CASSYAPRKATLEAFF. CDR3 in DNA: TGTGCCAGCAGTTACGCGCCGAGGAAGGCGACCCTTGAAGCTTTCTTT.

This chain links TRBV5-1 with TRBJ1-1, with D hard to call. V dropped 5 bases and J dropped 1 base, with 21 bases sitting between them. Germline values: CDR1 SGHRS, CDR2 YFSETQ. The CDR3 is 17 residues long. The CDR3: CASRPNPLREGNTEAFF. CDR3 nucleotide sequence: TGCGCCAGCAGACCAAACCCCCTTCGCGAGGGGAACACTGAAGCTTTCTTT. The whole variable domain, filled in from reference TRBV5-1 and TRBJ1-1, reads KAGVTQTPRYLIKTRGQQVTLSCSPISGHRSVSWYQQTPGQGLQFLFEYFSETQRNKGNFPGRFSGRQFSNSRSEMNVSTLELGDSALYLCASRPNPLREGNTEAFFGQGTRLTVV.